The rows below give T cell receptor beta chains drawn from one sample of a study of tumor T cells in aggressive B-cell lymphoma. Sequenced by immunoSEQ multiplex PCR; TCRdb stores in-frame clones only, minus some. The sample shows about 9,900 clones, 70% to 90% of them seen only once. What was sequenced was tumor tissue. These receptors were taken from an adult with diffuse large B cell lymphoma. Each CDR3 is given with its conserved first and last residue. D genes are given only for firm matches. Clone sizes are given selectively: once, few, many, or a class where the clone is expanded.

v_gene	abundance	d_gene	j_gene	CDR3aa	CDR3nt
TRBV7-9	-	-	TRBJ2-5	CASSLGMGQSGQETQYF	TGTGCCAGCAGCTTAGGCATGGGTCAGAGCGGCCAAGAGACCCAGTACTTC
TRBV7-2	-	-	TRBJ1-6	CASSLMEVSPLHF	TGTGCCAGCAGCTTAATGGAGGTTTCACCCCTCCACTTT
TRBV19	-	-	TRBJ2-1	CASSIPGGSSYNEQFF	TGTGCCAGTAGTATACCGGGGGGCAGCTCCTACAATGAGCAGTTCTTC
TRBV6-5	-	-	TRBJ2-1	CASSQLVLKEQFF	TGTGCCAGCAGTCAACTAGTTCTCAAGGAGCAGTTCTTC
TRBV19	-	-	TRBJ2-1	CASRAPGGVDEQFF	TGTGCCAGTCGAGCTCCCGGCGGGGTGGATGAGCAGTTCTTC
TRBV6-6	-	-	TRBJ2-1	CASSSPRRGNNEQFF	TGTGCCAGCAGTTCCCCCCGCCGGGGGAATAATGAGCAGTTCTTC
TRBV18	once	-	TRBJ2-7	CASSPRGEGLQYEQYF	TGTGCCAGCTCACCACGCGGTGAAGGACTACAATACGAGCAGTACTTC
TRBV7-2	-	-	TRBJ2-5	CASSLSGAGTQYF	TGTGCCAGCAGCTTATCAGGGGCGGGGACCCAGTACTTC
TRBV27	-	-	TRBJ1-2	CASSLDTDLGYTF	TGTGCCAGCAGTTTAGACACCGATCTGGGCTACACCTTC
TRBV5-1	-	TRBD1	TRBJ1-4	CASSPRTGAEKLFF	TGCGCCAGCAGCCCTCGGACAGGGGCGGAAAAACTGTTTTTT
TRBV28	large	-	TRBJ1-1	CASAKTGRAFF	TGTGCCAGCGCCAAGACAGGAAGAGCTTTCTTT
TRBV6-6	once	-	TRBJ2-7	CANSYSGDYEQYF	TGTGCCAACAGTTACTCCGGGGACTACGAGCAGTACTTC
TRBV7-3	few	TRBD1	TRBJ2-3	CASSLAGTGGPDTQYF	TGTGCCAGCAGCTTGGCCGGGACAGGGGGTCCAGATACGCAGTATTTT
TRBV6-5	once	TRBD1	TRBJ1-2	CAASQGGGDGYTF	TGTGCCGCCAGCCAAGGAGGGGGCGATGGCTACACCTTC
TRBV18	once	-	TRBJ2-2	CASSGDRELFF	TGTGCCAGCTCAGGGGACAGGGAGCTGTTTTTT
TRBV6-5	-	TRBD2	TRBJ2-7	CASSYSISGEENF	TGTGCCAGCAGTTACTCGATCAGCGGGGAGGAGAACTTC
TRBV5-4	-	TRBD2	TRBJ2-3	CASSLAEVAGGDTQYF	TGTGCCAGCAGCTTGGCCGAGGTAGCGGGCGGAGATACGCAGTATTTT
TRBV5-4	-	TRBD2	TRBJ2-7	CASSRTSGRTYEQYF	TGTGCCAGCAGCCGAACTAGCGGGAGAACCTACGAGCAGTACTTC
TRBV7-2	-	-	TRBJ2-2	CASSSNKGGTGELFF	TGTGCCAGCAGCTCAAATAAAGGGGGCACCGGGGAGCTGTTTTTT
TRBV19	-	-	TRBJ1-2	CASSIRQPENYGYTF	TGTGCCAGTAGTATAAGACAGCCTGAAAACTATGGCTACACCTTC
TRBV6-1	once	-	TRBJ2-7	CASSGLGEQYF	TGTGCCAGCAGTGGGCTCGGGGAGCAGTACTTC
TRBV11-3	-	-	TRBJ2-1	CASSLTPGSLNEQFF	TGTGCCAGCAGCCTAACTCCGGGGTCCTTAAATGAGCAGTTCTTC
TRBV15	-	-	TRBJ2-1	CATSPQVGAWSEQFF	TGTGCCACCAGCCCCCAAGTCGGAGCGTGGTCCGAGCAGTTCTTC
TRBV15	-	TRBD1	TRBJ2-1	CATSTRQGAAEQFF	TGTGCCACCAGCACCAGACAGGGGGCTGCTGAGCAGTTCTTC
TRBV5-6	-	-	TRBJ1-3	CASSLRGSSGNTIYF	TGTGCCAGCAGCTTACGGGGGTCCTCTGGAAACACCATATATTTT
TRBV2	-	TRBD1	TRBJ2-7	CASSRDRGHEQYF	TGTGCCAGCAGTCGGGACAGGGGCCACGAGCAGTACTTC
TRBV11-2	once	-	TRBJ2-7	CASSLDQQRSYEQYF	TGTGCCAGCAGCTTAGATCAACAGCGGTCCTACGAGCAGTACTTC
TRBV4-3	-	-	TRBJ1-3	CASSQQDSGNTIYF	TGCGCCAGCAGCCAACAGGACTCTGGAAACACCATATATTTT
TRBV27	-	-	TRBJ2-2	CASSSGSGELFF	TGTGCCAGCAGTTCAGGGTCCGGGGAGCTGTTTTTT
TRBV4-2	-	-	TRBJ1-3	CASSQGIIRGSGNTIYF	TGTGCCAGCAGCCAGGGTATTATCCGAGGCTCTGGAAACACCATATATTTT
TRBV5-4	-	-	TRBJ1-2	CASSPAGKDNYGYTF	TGTGCCAGCAGTCCAGCGGGGAAGGACAACTATGGCTACACCTTC
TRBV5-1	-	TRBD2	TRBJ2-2	CASSLVAGVATGELFF	TGCGCCAGCAGCTTGGTTGCGGGAGTGGCCACCGGGGAGCTGTTTTTT
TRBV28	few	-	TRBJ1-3	CASSSGVGGNTIYF	TGTGCCAGCAGTTCAGGGGTGGGAGGAAACACCATATATTTT
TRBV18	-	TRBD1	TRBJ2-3	CASSPQGALLSSTDTQYF	TGTGCCAGCTCACCCCAGGGGGCCCTCCTATCTAGCACAGATACGCAGTATTTT
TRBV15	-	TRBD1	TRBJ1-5	CATKETTGSNQPQHF	TGTGCCACCAAAGAGACGACAGGGAGCAATCAGCCCCAGCATTTT
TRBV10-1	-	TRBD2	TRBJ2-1	CASSMVGRSAGEERLDEQFF	TGCGCCAGCTCAATGGTCGGGAGGTCGGCGGGAGAGGAGCGTTTAGATGAGCAGTTCTTC
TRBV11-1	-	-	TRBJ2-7	CASALGLGHLYEQYF	TGTGCCAGTGCCTTGGGCCTGGGACACCTTTACGAGCAGTACTTC
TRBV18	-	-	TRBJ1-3	CASSHGQSSGNTIYF	TGTGCCAGCTCACACGGACAGTCCTCTGGAAACACCATATATTTT
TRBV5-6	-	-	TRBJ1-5	CASSLWDTYHSNQPQHF	TGTGCCAGCAGCTTGTGGGACACCTACCATAGCAATCAGCCCCAGCATTTT
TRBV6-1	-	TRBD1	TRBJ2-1	CASSPKGQGVNEQFF	TGTGCCAGCAGTCCAAAGGGACAGGGTGTGAATGAGCAGTTCTTC
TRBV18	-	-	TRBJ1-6	CASSPSQGNSPLHF	TGTGCCAGCTCACCATCGCAGGGGAATTCACCCCTCCACTTT
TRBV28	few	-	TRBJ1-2	CASMTVYYGYTF	TGTGCCAGCATGACAGTCTACTATGGCTACACCTTC
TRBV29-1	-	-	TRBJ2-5	CSVEGNPGGETQYF	TGCAGCGTTGAGGGAAACCCGGGCGGGGAGACCCAGTACTTC
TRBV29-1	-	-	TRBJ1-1	CSVMTGTMNTEAFF	TGCAGCGTGATGACCGGGACAATGAACACTGAAGCTTTCTTT
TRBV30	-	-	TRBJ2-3	CAWSVGSTDTQYF	TGTGCCTGGAGTGTCGGGAGCACAGATACGCAGTATTTT
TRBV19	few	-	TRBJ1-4	CASSIAGEGEKLFF	TGTGCCAGTAGTATAGCAGGGGAGGGGGAAAAACTGTTTTTT
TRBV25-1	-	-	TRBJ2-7	CASTGVGEQYF	TGTGCCAGCACAGGGGTGGGCGAGCAGTACTTC
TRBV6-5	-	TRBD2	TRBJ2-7	CASSYSWEGESDEQYF	TGTGCCAGCAGTTACTCATGGGAGGGAGAAAGCGACGAGCAGTACTTC
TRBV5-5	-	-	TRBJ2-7	CASSLWLSGASYEQYF	TGTGCCAGCAGCTTGTGGCTCTCAGGGGCGTCCTACGAGCAGTACTTC
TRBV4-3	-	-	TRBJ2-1	CASSQDRSAQRNEQFF	TGCGCCAGCAGCCAAGATCGAAGCGCCCAAAGGAATGAGCAGTTCTTC
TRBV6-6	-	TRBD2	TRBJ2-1	CASSQLTSGSTSQFF	TGTGCCAGCAGCCAACTCACTAGCGGGAGTACGAGTCAGTTCTTC
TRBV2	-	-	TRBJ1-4	CASSATRANEKLFF	TGTGCCAGCAGCGCGACACGAGCTAATGAAAAACTGTTTTTT
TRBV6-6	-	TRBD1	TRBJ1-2	CASSWQGARKGYTF	TGTGCCAGCAGTTGGCAGGGGGCGCGTAAAGGCTACACCTTC
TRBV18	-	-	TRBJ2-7	CASSPPTGNEQYF	TGTGCCAGCTCACCCCCCACCGGGAACGAGCAGTACTTC
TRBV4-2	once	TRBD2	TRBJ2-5	CASSQDLGGRAGETQYF	TGTGCCAGCAGCCAAGATTTAGGCGGGAGGGCCGGGGAGACCCAGTACTTC
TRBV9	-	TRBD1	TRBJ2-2	CASSSRDRVFAGELFF	TGTGCCAGCAGCAGCCGGGACAGGGTTTTCGCCGGGGAGCTGTTTTTT
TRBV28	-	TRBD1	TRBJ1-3	CASSRGQGTNTIYF	TGTGCCAGCAGCAGGGGACAGGGGACAAACACCATATATTTT